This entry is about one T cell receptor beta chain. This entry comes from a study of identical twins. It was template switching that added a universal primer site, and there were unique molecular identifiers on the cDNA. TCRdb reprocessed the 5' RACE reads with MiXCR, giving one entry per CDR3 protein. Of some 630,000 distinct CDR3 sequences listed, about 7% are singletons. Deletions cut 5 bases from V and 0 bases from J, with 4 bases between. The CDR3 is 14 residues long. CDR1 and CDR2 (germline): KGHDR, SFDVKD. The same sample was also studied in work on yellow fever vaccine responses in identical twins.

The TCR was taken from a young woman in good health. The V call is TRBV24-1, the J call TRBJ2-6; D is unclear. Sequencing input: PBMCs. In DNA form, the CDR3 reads TGTGCCACCAGTGGGTACTCTGGGGCCAACGTCCTGACTTTC. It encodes CATSGYSGANVLTF.